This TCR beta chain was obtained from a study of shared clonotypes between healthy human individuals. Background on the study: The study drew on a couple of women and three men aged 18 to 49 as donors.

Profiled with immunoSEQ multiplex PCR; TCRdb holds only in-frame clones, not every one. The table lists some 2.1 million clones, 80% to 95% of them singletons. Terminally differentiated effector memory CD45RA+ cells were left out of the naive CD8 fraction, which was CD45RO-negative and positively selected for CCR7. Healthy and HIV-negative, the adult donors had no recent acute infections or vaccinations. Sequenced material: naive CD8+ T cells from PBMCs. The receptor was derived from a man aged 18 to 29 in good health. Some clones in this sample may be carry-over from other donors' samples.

In DNA form, the CDR3 reads TGTGCCAGCAGTGAAGGTAGGAACACTGAAGCTTTCTTT. Translation: CASSEGRNTEAFF. The chain employs TRBV25-1 and TRBJ1-1, with no clear D. This CDR3 comprises 13 residues. The germline CDR1 and CDR2 sequences are MGHDK and SYGVNS. Between the trimmed V and J ends, which lost 2 bases and 1 base, there was a span of 5 bases. Full variable domain (remainder filled in from reference TRBV25-1 and TRBJ1-1): EADIYQTPRYLVIGTGKKITLECSQTMGHDKMYWYQQDPGMELHLIHYSYGVNSTEKGDLSSESTVSRIRTEHFPLTLESARPSHTSQYLCASSEGRNTEAFFGQGTRLTVV.